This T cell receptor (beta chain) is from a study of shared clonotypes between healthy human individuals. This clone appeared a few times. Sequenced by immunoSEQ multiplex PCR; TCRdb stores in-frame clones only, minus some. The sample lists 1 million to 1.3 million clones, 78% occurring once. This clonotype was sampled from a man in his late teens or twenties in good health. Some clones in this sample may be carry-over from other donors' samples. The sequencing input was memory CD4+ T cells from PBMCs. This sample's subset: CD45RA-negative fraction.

The CDR3 is CASSSLATAIYEQYF. CDR3 sequence (DNA): TGTGCCAGCAGTTCTCTAGCGACAGCCATCTACGAGCAGTACTTC. The chain couples TRBV6-1 to TRBJ2-7; the D gene is possibly TRBD2 (6 bases). The CDR3 extends over 15 amino acids. Germline V lookup: CDR1 MNHNS, CDR2 SASEGT. Trimming took off 5 bases at V and 3 bases at J, with 17 bases between the two ends.